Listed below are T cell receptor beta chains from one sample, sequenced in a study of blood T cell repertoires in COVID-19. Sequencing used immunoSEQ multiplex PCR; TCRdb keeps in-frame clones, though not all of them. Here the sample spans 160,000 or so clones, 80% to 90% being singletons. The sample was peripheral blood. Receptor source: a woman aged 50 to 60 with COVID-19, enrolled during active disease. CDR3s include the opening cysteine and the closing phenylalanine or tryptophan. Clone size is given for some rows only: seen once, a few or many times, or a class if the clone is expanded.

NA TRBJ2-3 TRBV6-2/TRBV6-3 CASSSGQIVADTQYF
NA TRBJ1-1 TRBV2 CASSPSMNTEAFF
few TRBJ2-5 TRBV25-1 CASSERGGKETQYF
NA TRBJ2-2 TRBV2 CASNRLAGNTGELFF
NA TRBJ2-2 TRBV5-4 CASSLASGNTGELFF
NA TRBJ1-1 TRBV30 CAWSVRRTLMNTEAFF
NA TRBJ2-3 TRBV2 CASRHSGSTDTQYF
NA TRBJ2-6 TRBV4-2 CASSPGGGLAGGLSGANVLTF
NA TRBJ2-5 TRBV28 CASSLSETQYF
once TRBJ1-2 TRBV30 CAWTGGRGYTF
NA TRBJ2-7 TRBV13 CASSADRDYEQYF
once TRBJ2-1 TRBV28 CASVTSGGASSYNEQFF
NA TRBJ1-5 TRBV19 CATRGPPSQPQHF
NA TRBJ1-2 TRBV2 CASSVDSGGYTF
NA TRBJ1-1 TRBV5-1 CASSLDRSNTEAFF
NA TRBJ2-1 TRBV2 CASRDRYSYNEQFF
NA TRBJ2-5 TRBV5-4 CASSFPGAEETQYF
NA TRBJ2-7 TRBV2 CASSEGDMIYEQYF
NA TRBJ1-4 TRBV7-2 CASSIGDKGQINEKLFF
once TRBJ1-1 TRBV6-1 CASSEMGRLGTEAFF
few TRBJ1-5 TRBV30 CAWTRTTGTQPQHF
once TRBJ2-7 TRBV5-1 CASSPGGTGTYEQYF
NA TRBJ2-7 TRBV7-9 CASSRTGDRDEQYF
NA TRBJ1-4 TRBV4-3 CASSQDVSGEGEKLFF
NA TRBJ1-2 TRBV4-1 CASSQDHSYGYTF
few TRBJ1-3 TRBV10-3 CAISDTAGNTIYF
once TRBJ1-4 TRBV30 CAWSGQGDEKLFF
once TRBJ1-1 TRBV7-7 CASSLSENTEAFF
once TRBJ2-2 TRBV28 CASSGRRNTGELFF
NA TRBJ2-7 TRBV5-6 CASRLIQGTEQYF
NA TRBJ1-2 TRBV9 CASSVAPGEKYGYTF
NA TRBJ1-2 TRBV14 CASSQTGGTSNYGYTF
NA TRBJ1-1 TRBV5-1 CASSYGAHTEAFF
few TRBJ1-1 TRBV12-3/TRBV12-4 CASSTENTEAFF
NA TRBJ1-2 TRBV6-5 CASSSGGVYGYTF
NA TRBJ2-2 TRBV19 CASNRGTGELFF
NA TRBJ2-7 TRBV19 CASNSPPGKEQYF
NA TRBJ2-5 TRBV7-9 CASSPRQHDRGKETQYF
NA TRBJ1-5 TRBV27 CASSSGNQPQHF
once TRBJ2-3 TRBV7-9 CASSLGRLAGTDTQYF
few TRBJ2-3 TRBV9 CASSVLAVTDTQYF
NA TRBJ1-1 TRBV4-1 CASSQVSGMGTEAFF
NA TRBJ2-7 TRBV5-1 CASSLTSGDYEQYF
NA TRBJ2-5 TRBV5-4 CASSLGQVLTETQYF
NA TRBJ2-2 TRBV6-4 CASRLAGDTGELFF
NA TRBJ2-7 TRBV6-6 CASSYSGASGDEQYF
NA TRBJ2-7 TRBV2 CASSEVPSSYEQYF
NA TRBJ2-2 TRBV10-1 CASSGQTTNTGELFF
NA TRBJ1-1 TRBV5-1 CASSLGQVNTEAFF